These T cell receptor beta chains were read from a single sample in a study of blood T cell repertoires in COVID-19. Sequencing was performed with immunoSEQ multiplex PCR; in TCRdb, only in-frame clones are kept and a portion is missing. The table includes hundreds of thousands of clones, approximately 86% detected once. The specimen was PBMCs or T cells enriched from blood (not recorded which). The receptors originated from a woman under 40 who had been exposed to COVID-19. The CDR3 runs from the conserved cysteine through the conserved F or W. D genes are given only for firm matches. A clone size is listed for some rows: how often the clone was seen (once, few, many), or a class if it is expanded.

J gene: TRBJ2-3; clone size: NA; D gene: TRBD2; V gene: TRBV30; CDR3 DNA: TGTGCCTGGAGACGCACCCATATAGCGGGAGCCACAGATACGCAGTATTTT; CDR3 protein: CAWRRTHIAGATDTQYF
J gene: TRBJ1-6; clone size: NA; D gene: NA; V gene: TRBV20-1; CDR3 DNA: TGCAGTGCTAGTGATACCGGGACTCAAGGGAATTCACCCCTCCACTTT; CDR3 protein: CSASDTGTQGNSPLHF
J gene: TRBJ1-2; clone size: NA; D gene: NA; V gene: TRBV19; CDR3 DNA: TGTGCCAGTAGGCAGGGGAACTATGGCTACACCTTC; CDR3 protein: CASRQGNYGYTF
J gene: TRBJ1-2; clone size: NA; D gene: TRBD1; V gene: TRBV29-1; CDR3 DNA: TGCAGCGTTGGGAGAGGGGGCAGCTATGGCTACACCTTC; CDR3 protein: CSVGRGGSYGYTF
J gene: TRBJ1-5; clone size: NA; D gene: TRBD1; V gene: TRBV6-4; CDR3 DNA: TGTGCCAGCAGTGAACAGGGGCAGGGCAATCAGCCCCAGCATTTT; CDR3 protein: CASSEQGQGNQPQHF
J gene: TRBJ1-1; clone size: NA; D gene: NA; V gene: TRBV3-1/TRBV3-2; CDR3 DNA: TGTGCCAGCGGGGCGAGAAGTGAAGCTTTCTTT; CDR3 protein: CASGARSEAFF
J gene: TRBJ1-2; clone size: NA; D gene: NA; V gene: TRBV24-1; CDR3 DNA: TGTGCCACCCAAGCAGCGGGAAGCTATGGCTACACCTTC; CDR3 protein: CATQAAGSYGYTF
J gene: TRBJ1-3; clone size: NA; D gene: NA; V gene: TRBV15; CDR3 DNA: TGTGCCACCAGCAGAGACAGGGTATCAGGAAACACCATATATTTT; CDR3 protein: CATSRDRVSGNTIYF
J gene: TRBJ2-2; clone size: NA; D gene: TRBD1; V gene: TRBV10-3; CDR3 DNA: TGTGCCATCAGTGTAGACAGGGGCGATACCGGGGAGCTGTTTTTT; CDR3 protein: CAISVDRGDTGELFF
J gene: TRBJ2-1; clone size: NA; D gene: NA; V gene: TRBV7-3; CDR3 DNA: TGTGCCAGCAGCTTACCAGGGCTAGCGTCGGACAATGAGCAGTTCTTC; CDR3 protein: CASSLPGLASDNEQFF
J gene: TRBJ2-7; clone size: NA; D gene: TRBD2; V gene: TRBV6-6; CDR3 DNA: TGTGCCAGCAGCCGAACTAGCGGCCGGATCGAGCAGTACTTC; CDR3 protein: CASSRTSGRIEQYF
J gene: TRBJ2-3; clone size: NA; D gene: TRBD2; V gene: TRBV7-2; CDR3 DNA: TGTGCCAGCAGCTTAGGTGCTTGGGGCGGGGGGGCGAAGACAGATACGCAGTATTTT; CDR3 protein: CASSLGAWGGGAKTDTQYF
J gene: TRBJ2-5; clone size: NA; D gene: NA; V gene: TRBV18; CDR3 DNA: TGTGCCAGCTCACCAAGGACAGACAGCCAAGAGACCCAGTACTTC; CDR3 protein: CASSPRTDSQETQYF
J gene: TRBJ1-5; clone size: many; D gene: NA; V gene: TRBV19; CDR3 DNA: TGTGCCAGTGAGAGCAGGGAATGGAATCAGCCCCAGCATTTT; CDR3 protein: CASESREWNQPQHF
J gene: TRBJ1-2; clone size: NA; D gene: NA; V gene: TRBV3-1/TRBV3-2; CDR3 DNA: TGTGCCAGCAGCCCCTTTAACAGACGCAATAACTATGGCTACACCTTC; CDR3 protein: CASSPFNRRNNYGYTF
J gene: TRBJ2-2; clone size: NA; D gene: TRBD1; V gene: TRBV19; CDR3 DNA: TGTGCCAGTAGTACGGCCAGACAGGGGGGCACCGGGGAGCTGTTTTTT; CDR3 protein: CASSTARQGGTGELFF
J gene: TRBJ1-1; clone size: NA; D gene: TRBD1; V gene: TRBV3-1/TRBV3-2; CDR3 DNA: TGTGCCAGCAGCCATTCCGGAACAGGGGCTGAAGCTTTCTTT; CDR3 protein: CASSHSGTGAEAFF
J gene: TRBJ1-6; clone size: NA; D gene: NA; V gene: TRBV19; CDR3 DNA: TGTGCCAGTGGAGCGGGGGGGACAATTTATTCACCCCTCCACTTT; CDR3 protein: CASGAGGTIYSPLHF
J gene: TRBJ2-2; clone size: NA; D gene: NA; V gene: TRBV24-1; CDR3 DNA: TGTGCCACCAGTGACCCAGCGAACACCGGGGAGCTGTTTTTT; CDR3 protein: CATSDPANTGELFF
J gene: TRBJ1-5; clone size: NA; D gene: NA; V gene: TRBV30; CDR3 DNA: TGTGCCTGGAGTGGCCATGGTGGGGGCATGGAGCCCCAGCATTTT; CDR3 protein: CAWSGHGGGMEPQHF
J gene: TRBJ2-1; clone size: NA; D gene: NA; V gene: TRBV7-3; CDR3 DNA: TGTGCCAGCAGCTTAAGTAGCTATAGGGGTGAGCAGTTCTTC; CDR3 protein: CASSLSSYRGEQFF
J gene: TRBJ1-1; clone size: NA; D gene: NA; V gene: TRBV12-5; CDR3 DNA: TGTGCTAGTGGGTTTAGGACTACAAGATCGGAGAACACTGAAGCTTTCTTT; CDR3 protein: CASGFRTTRSENTEAFF